The 23 T cell receptor beta chains presented below share a single source sample, sequenced in a study of blood T cell repertoires in COVID-19. The repertoire was sequenced with immunoSEQ multiplex PCR; TCRdb's copy has only in-frame clones and lacks some. The sample shows about 59,000 clones, about 80% of them seen only once. Sample: peripheral blood. All receptors derive from a man aged 60-69 years with acute or convalescent COVID-19.

This clone has more than one count but fewer than ten. This chain uses TRBV27 with TRBJ2-7; 14 positions match TRBD2. CDR1 is MNHEY, CDR2 SMNVEV, per germline (reference sequence). Trimming at V came to 5 bases and at J to 3 bases, leaving 3 bases not matched to a gene. The CDR3 sequence is 15 residues long. The CDR3 DNA reads as TGTGCCAGCAGTCACGGGACTAGCGGGAGCTACGAGCAGTACTTC. As protein: CASSHGTSGSYEQYF.

The rearrangement links TRBV11-2 to TRBJ1-4; D is unclear. This CDR3 has 13 amino acids. Trimming took off 1 base at V and 7 bases at J, with 7 bases between the two ends. Germline CDR1 SGHAT, CDR2 FQNNGV. CDR3 amino acids: CASSLGVIEKLFF. DNA of the CDR3: TGTGCCAGCAGCTTAGGAGTCATTGAAAAACTGTTTTTT.

V usage is TRBV28 and J usage is TRBJ2-7, with TRBD1 as a possible D gene (6 bases). This CDR3 region has 13 residues. Germline CDR1 reads MDHEN; CDR2 reads SYDVKM. Trimming pared 5 bases from V and 4 bases from J, leaving 12 bases between. CDR3 DNA sequence: TGTGCCAGCAGTATAGGGGGAAAATACGAGCAGTACTTC. It encodes CASSIGGKYEQYF.

The V and J genes are TRBV19 and TRBJ2-7; TRBD1 aligns across 11 bases. The germline V gene has CDR1 LNHDA and CDR2 SQIVND (reference sequence). The CDR3 consists of 15 residues. Trimming removed 4 bases from V and 6 bases from J; junction bases left unmatched: 8. The CDR3 DNA sequence: TGTGCCAGTAGTACTTCCGGGACAGGGGGACGCGAGCAGTACTTC. This codes for CASSTSGTGGREQYF.

Note on this clone: The junction shows a germline mismatch at one end, possibly a read error. The chain employs TRBV7-7 and TRBJ2-4, with D perhaps TRBD2 (7 bases). Germline values: CDR1 SSHAT, CDR2 FNYEAQ (reference sequence). The CDR3 contains 18 residues. CDR3 amino acids: CASSLGRGAKVAKNIQYF. The CDR3 nucleotides read TGTGCTAGCAGCTTAGGACGGGGGGCAAAGGTAGCCAAAAACATTCAGTACTTC.

CDR3 protein: CASSPGGLAGVGDTQYF. The CDR3 bases are TGTGCCAGCTCACCGGGAGGACTAGCGGGAGTGGGGGATACGCAGTATTTT. J is TRBJ2-3 and V is TRBV18; the match to TRBD2 covers 13 bases. The CDR3 has 17 residues. CDR1 and CDR2 from the germline V gene are KGHSH and LQKENI. J gave up 6 bases and V 3 bases, and 9 bases lay outside the gene matches.

The J gene is TRBJ1-5, the V gene TRBV27; D is undetermined. The germline gives CDR1 MNHEY, CDR2 SMNVEV (reference sequence). Trimming removed 7 bases from V and 3 bases from J, with 19 bases in between. This CDR3 is 16 amino acids long. CDR3 region: CASKPGSSNSNQPQHF. The CDR3 coding sequence is TGTGCCAGCAAGCCGGGGTCCTCCAACTCCAATCAGCCCCAGCATTTT.

V usage is TRBV28 and J usage is TRBJ2-2, with 8 bases identical to TRBD2. In germline, CDR1 is MDHEN, CDR2 SYDVKM. Losses at the gene ends were 5 bases for V and 8 bases for J; bases not matched to a gene: 10. This CDR3 has 15 amino acids. CDR3: CASSTVGRAGGELFF. The CDR3 DNA reads TGTGCCAGCAGTACGGTCGGGAGGGCAGGTGGGGAGCTGTTTTTT.

The chain uses TRBV6-5 and TRBJ1-5, with D possibly TRBD1 on 5 matching bases. The germline gives CDR1 MNHEY, CDR2 SVGAGI. V shed 6 bases and J shed 10 bases, with 13 bases lying between them. The CDR3 spans 12 residues. This chain's CDR3 is CASSQGGGPQHF. The CDR3 DNA is TGTGCCAGCAGCCAGGGCGGGGGACCCCAGCATTTT.

The genes are TRBV19 and TRBJ1-1; D not resolved. Germline lookup yields CDR1 LNHDA and CDR2 SQIVND (reference sequence). V gave up 4 bases and J gave up 0 bases, with 12 bases separating them. The CDR3 runs 15 residues. The CDR3 coding sequence is TGTGCCAGTAGTAGGAGAGGGATCATGAACACTGAAGCTTTCTTT. Translation gives CASSRRGIMNTEAFF.

This chain joins TRBV24-1 and TRBJ2-6; a weak D match, TRBD1 (5 bases). The CDR3 contains 17 residues. Per germline, CDR1 KGHDR and CDR2 SFDVKD. V was pared by 3 bases and J by 1 base, with 12 bases between. CDR3 in amino acids: CATSDPTPGSGANVLTF. CDR3 coding DNA: TGTGCCACCAGTGATCCAACCCCAGGGTCTGGGGCCAACGTCCTGACTTTC.

The V gene is TRBV4-1, the J gene TRBJ1-3, with TRBD1 matching over 7 bases. CDR3 size: 17 residues. Germline trimming cut 3 bases from V and 3 bases from J; bases unmatched to any gene: 11. Germline V lookup: CDR1 MGHRA, CDR2 YSYEKL. In DNA form, the CDR3 reads TGCGCCAGCAGCCAGCTGGGACAGAAGGTTATTGGAAACACCATATATTTT. As protein: CASSQLGQKVIGNTIYF.

The chain carries TRBV2 and TRBJ2-7; 8 bases align to TRBD2. The CDR3 runs 16 residues. Trimming removed 5 bases from V and 2 bases from J; junction bases left unmatched: 11. Germline values: CDR1 SNHLY, CDR2 FYNNEI. In DNA form, the CDR3 reads TGTGCCAGCAGTCCTCATATGGCGGGAGGACCCTACGAGCAGTACTTC. Translating it yields CASSPHMAGGPYEQYF. The full variable domain, completed using reference TRBV2 and TRBJ2-7, is EPEVTQTPSHQVTQMGQEVILRCVPISNHLYFYWYRQILGQKVEFLVSFYNNEISEKSEIFDDQFSVERPDGSNFTLKIRSTKLEDSAMYFCASSPHMAGGPYEQYFGPGTRLTVT.

This clone was observed a handful of times. The chain links TRBV28 to TRBJ2-7, with TRBD1 matching 9 bases. Per the germline V gene, CDR1 is MDHEN and CDR2 is SYDVKM. The CDR3 has 14 residues. The V segment lost 3 bases and the J segment 5 bases; nucleotides outside the gene matches: 5. The CDR3 protein is CASSFGTGYNEQYF. CDR3 nucleotide sequence: TGTGCCAGCAGTTTTGGGACAGGGTACAACGAGCAGTACTTC.

The chain couples TRBV3-1 (or the pseudogene TRBV3-2) to TRBJ1-2; no definite D call. CDR1 is LGHDT, CDR2 YNNKEL, per germline (reference sequence). Trimming removed 4 bases from V and 8 bases from J, with 11 bases in between. The CDR3 has 12 residues. The chain's CDR3 is CASSLESGGYTF. The CDR3 DNA reads as TGTGCCAGCAGCCTAGAGTCGGGGGGCTACACCTTC.

A few counts support this clone. The V call is TRBV2, the J call TRBJ1-2; D ambiguous. Trimming removed 0 bases at V and 8 bases at J, with 7 bases between. Per the germline V gene, CDR1 is SNHLY and CDR2 is FYNNEI. The CDR3 has 12 residues. In nucleotides, the CDR3 is TGTGCCAGCAGTGAAGCGCTAGTCGGCTACACCTTC. Residues: CASSEALVGYTF.

This rearrangement joins TRBV5-1 to TRBJ1-5; D call uncertain. Germline V gene data show CDR1 as SGHRS and CDR2 as YFSETQ. V was trimmed by 2 bases and J by 8 bases, leaving 14 bases between them. The CDR3 consists of 14 residues. Here the CDR3 reads CASSFGSPGEPQHF. The DNA for the CDR3 is TGCGCCAGCAGCTTTGGGAGCCCTGGAGAGCCCCAGCATTTT.

This sequence joins TRBV9 and TRBJ2-7; a weak D match, TRBD1 (6 bases). V lost 2 bases, J lost 3 bases, and 15 bases lay in between. Germline V lookup: CDR1 SGDLS, CDR2 YYNGEE. This CDR3 is 15 amino acids long. In DNA, the CDR3 is TGTGCCAGCAGCGTTTCACAGGGCCCACTCTACGAGCAGTACTTC. Translation gives CASSVSQGPLYEQYF. The full variable domain, its missing parts supplied by reference TRBV9 and TRBJ2-7, is DSGVTQTPKHLITATGQRVTLRCSPRSGDLSVYWYQQSLDQGLQFLIQYYNGEERAKGNILERFSAQQFPDLHSELNLSSLELGDSALYFCASSVSQGPLYEQYFGPGTRLTVT.

This chain joins TRBV28 and TRBJ1-3; D unresolved. The CDR3 consists of 15 residues. Trimming took 8 bases from V and 0 from J, leaving 14 bases between them. Germline lookup yields CDR1 MDHEN and CDR2 SYDVKM. CDR3 in amino acids: CASVQTMSSGNTIYF. The CDR3 DNA is TGTGCCAGCGTCCAGACAATGAGCTCTGGAAACACCATATATTTT.

The DNA for the CDR3 is TGTGCCAGCAGACAAACCGGGACAGCCTACAATGAGCAGTTCTTC. Translated: CASRQTGTAYNEQFF. The chain recombines TRBV7-2 with TRBJ2-1; 7 bases align to TRBD1. Looked up from germline, CDR1 is SGHTA and CDR2 is FQGNSA. Losses at the gene ends were 6 bases for V and 2 bases for J; bases not matched to a gene: 7. The CDR3 runs to 15 residues.

The chain joins TRBV3-1 (or the pseudogene TRBV3-2) to TRBJ1-2, with 9 bases fitting TRBD1. V lost 2 bases, J lost 1 base, and 5 bases stayed unmatched. Germline CDR1 and CDR2: LGHDT and YNNKEL (reference sequence). This CDR3 is 16 amino acids long. The CDR3 region is CASSQLQGAYNYGYTF. Here the CDR3 DNA reads TGTGCCAGCAGCCAACTACAGGGGGCATATAACTATGGCTACACCTTC.

The genes are TRBV2 and TRBJ2-5, with a weak D call TRBD2 (5 bases). V lost 9 bases to trimming and J lost 2 bases, with 13 bases between them. The germline V gene has CDR1 SNHLY and CDR2 FYNNEI. The length of the CDR3 is 13 residues. This CDR3 reads CASLAPTQETQYF. The CDR3 DNA reads TGTGCCAGTTTAGCGCCAACTCAAGAGACCCAGTACTTC.

V and J are TRBV2 and TRBJ2-5, with D unclear. This CDR3 contains 14 residues. Germline assignment: CDR1 SNHLY and CDR2 FYNNEI. The ends were cut back, 2 bases at V and 5 bases at J, with 12 bases in the middle. DNA of the CDR3: TGTGCCAGCAGTGAACAGTCCGCCGGGGAGACCCAGTACTTC. Encoded protein: CASSEQSAGETQYF.